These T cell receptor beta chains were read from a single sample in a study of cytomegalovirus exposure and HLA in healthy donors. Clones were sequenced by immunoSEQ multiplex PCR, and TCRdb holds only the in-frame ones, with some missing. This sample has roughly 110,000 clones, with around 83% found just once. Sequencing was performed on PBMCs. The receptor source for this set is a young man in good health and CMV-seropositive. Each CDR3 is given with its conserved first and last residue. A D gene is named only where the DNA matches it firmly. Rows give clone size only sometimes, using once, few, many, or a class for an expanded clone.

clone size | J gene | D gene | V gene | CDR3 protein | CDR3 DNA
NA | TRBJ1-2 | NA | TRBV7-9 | CASSLGAGIPYGYTF | TGTGCCAGCAGCTTAGGGGCAGGGATCCCCTATGGCTACACCTTC
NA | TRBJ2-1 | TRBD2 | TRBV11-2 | CASSLLAGGYEQFF | TGTGCCAGCAGCTTGCTAGCGGGAGGTTATGAGCAGTTCTTC
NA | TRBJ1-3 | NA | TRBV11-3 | CASSSQLVSGNTIYF | TGTGCCAGCAGCTCTCAACTGGTGTCTGGAAACACCATATATTTT
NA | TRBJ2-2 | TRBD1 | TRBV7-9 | CASSLPMGQGANGELFF | TGTGCCAGCAGCTTACCAATGGGACAGGGGGCGAACGGGGAGCTGTTTTTT
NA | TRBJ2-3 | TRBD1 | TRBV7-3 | CASQGGTGRTDTQYF | TGTGCCTCACAAGGAGGGACAGGTCGCACAGATACGCAGTATTTT
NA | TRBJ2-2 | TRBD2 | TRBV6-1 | CASSEGLAGVSGELFF | TGTGCCAGCAGTGAAGGGCTAGCGGGAGTCAGCGGGGAGCTGTTTTTT
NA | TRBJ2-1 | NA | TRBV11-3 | CASSPLSSSFEYEQFF | TGTGCCAGCAGCCCCCTTAGCTCATCGTTCGAGTATGAGCAGTTCTTC
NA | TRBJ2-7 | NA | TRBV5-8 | CASSPARPPRRVAAIYEQYF | TGTGCCAGCAGCCCAGCGAGGCCTCCTCGGCGGGTTGCTGCGATTTACGAGCAGTACTTC
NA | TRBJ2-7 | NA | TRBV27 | CASSLKGTRYEQYF | TGTGCCAGCAGTTTAAAAGGGACTCGGTACGAGCAGTACTTC
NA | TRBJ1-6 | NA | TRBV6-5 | CASSSTVSPLHF | TGTGCCAGCAGTTCAACGGTTTCACCCCTCCACTTT
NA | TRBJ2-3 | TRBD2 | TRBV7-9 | CASSLSLAGAGREDTQYF | TGTGCCAGCAGCTTATCGCTAGCGGGGGCCGGAAGGGAAGATACGCAGTATTTT
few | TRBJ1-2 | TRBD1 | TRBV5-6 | CASSLQGNYGYTF | TGTGCCAGCAGCCTACAGGGGAACTATGGCTACACCTTC
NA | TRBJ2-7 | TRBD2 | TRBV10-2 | CVSSESGNSYEQYF | TGCGTCAGCAGTGAGAGCGGGAACTCCTACGAGCAGTACTTC
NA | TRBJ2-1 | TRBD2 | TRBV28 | CASAGGSKNEQFF | TGTGCCAGCGCCGGCGGGAGTAAGAATGAGCAGTTCTTC
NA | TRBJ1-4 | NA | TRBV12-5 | CASGLVRGGGYEKLFF | TGTGCTAGTGGTTTGGTACGCGGGGGGGGGTACGAAAAACTGTTTTTT
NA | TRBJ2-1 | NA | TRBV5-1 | CASSLSGSSYNEQFF | TGCGCCAGCAGCCTTTCTGGCAGCTCCTACAATGAGCAGTTCTTC
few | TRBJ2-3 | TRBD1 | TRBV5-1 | CASSLGQGGDTQYF | TGCGCCAGCAGCCTCGGACAGGGTGGGGATACGCAGTATTTT
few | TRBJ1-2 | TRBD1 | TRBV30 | CAETRGQGLGYTF | TGTGCGGAGACCAGGGGACAGGGCTTAGGCTACACCTTC
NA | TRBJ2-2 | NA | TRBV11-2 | CASSQNTAGELFF | TGTGCCAGCAGCCAAAATACGGCCGGGGAGCTGTTTTTT
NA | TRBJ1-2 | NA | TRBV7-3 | CASSLTAAGDGYTF | TGTGCCAGCAGCTTAACAGCGGCAGGGGACGGCTACACCTTC
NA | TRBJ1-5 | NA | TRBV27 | CATRSTLSNQPQHF | TGTGCCACTAGAAGTACTCTTAGCAATCAGCCCCAGCATTTT
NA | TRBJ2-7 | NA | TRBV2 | CASKGELQGYEQYF | TGTGCCAGCAAGGGTGAATTACAGGGATACGAGCAGTACTTC